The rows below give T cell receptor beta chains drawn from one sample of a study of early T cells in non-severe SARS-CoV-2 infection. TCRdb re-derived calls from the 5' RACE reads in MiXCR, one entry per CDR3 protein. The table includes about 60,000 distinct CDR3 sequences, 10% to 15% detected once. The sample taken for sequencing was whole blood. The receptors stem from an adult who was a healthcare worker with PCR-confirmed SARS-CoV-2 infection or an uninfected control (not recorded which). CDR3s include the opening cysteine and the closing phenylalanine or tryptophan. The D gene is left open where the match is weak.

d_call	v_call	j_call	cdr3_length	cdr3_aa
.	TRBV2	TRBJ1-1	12	CASSGLVAEAFF
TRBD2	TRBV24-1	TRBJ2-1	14	CATSSASGRNEQFF
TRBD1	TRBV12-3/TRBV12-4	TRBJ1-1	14	CASSSTGGSTEAFF
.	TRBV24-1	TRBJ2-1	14	CATSEGSSYNEQFF
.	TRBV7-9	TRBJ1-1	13	CASSQDGGTEAFF
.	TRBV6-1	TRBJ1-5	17	CASSEALRGATNQPQHF
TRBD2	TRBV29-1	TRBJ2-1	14	CSVPGLATYNEQFF
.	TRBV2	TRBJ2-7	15	CASRFEGEGSYEQYF
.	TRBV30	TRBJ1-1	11	CAWWVATEAFF
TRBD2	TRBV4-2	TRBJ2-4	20	CASSQEVAGGVDPAKNIQYF
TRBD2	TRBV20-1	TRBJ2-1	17	CSASSLASGIVAGEQFF
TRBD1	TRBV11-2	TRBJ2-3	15	CASSTRTGYTDTQYF
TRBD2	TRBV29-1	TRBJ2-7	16	CSELAGPSPETYEQYF
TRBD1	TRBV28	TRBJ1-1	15	CASSSTGDGKAEAFF
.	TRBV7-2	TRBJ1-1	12	CASRQQITEAFF
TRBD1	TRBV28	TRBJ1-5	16	CASRPGTGGNGKPQHF
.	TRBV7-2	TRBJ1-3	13	CASTSISGNTIYF
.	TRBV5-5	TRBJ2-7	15	CASSLVGGDTYEQYF
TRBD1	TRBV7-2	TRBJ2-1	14	CASSSQYRGNEQFF
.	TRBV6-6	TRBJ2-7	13	CASIEGLGGEQYF
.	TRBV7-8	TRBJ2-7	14	CASSLATTSYEQYF
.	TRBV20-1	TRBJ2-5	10	CSASWETQYF
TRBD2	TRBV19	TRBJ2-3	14	CASSLAGGVDTQYF
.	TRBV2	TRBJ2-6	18	CASSPDSVSRSGANVLTF
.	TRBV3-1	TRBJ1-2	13	CASSQDGGFGYTF
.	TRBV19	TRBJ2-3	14	CASSMWRGPDTQYF
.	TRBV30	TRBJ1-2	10	CVGEGYGYTF
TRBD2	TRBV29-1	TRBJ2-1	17	CSVLGIEREGSYNEQFF
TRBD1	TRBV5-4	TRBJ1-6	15	CASRPDRASRSPLHF
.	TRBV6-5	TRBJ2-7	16	CASSARWDLASYEQYF
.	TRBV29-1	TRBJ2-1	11	CSVWGVGEQFF
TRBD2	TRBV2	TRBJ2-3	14	CASSSSGLTDTQYF
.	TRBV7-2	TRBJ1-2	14	CASSIRRDSAGYTF
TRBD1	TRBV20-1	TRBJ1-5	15	CSARAEGADNQPQHF
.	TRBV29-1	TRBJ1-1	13	CSVEHVMNTEAFF
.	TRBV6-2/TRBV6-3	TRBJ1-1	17	CASSHRDTPSRNTEAFF
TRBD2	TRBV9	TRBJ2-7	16	CASSVTPSGRTYEQYF
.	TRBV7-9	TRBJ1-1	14	CASSMEQGNTEAFF
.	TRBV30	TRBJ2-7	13	CAWRRRQGGEQYF
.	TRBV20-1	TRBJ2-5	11	CSATPGLTQYF
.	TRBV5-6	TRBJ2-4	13	CASTEAQRNIQYF
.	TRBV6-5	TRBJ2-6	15	CASKTWGSGANVLTF
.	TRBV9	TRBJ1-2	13	CASSVGDNYGYTF
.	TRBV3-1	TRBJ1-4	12	CASSQEREKLFF
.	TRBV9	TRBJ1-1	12	CASSVGQSEAFF
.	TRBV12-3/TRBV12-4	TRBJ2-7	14	CASSWTRRPSEQYF
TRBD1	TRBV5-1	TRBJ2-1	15	CASSLGQGEFNEQFF
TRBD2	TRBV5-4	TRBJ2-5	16	CASSPNSGRAGETQYF
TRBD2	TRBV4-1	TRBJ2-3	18	CASSQAPTSGRVTDTQYF
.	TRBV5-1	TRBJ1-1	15	CASSLAGQRNTEAFF
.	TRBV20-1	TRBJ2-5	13	CSAFASDQETQYF
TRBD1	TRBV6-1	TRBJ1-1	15	CAGRQGDAMNTEAFF
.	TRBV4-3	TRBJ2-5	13	CASSPRLEETQYF
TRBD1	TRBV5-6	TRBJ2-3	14	CASSLTGVTDTQYF
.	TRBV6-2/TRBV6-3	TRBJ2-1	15	CASSIEGEAYNEQFF
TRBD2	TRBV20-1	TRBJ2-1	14	CSATSGSVNNEQFF
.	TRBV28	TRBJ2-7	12	CASSRSTYEQYF
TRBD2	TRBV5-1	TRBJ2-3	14	CASSSGRAADTQYF